Below, 22 T cell receptor beta chains from the same sample are listed, as sequenced in a study of OX40 agonist ivuxolimab in advanced cancers. Assay used: immunoSEQ multiplex PCR; TCRdb lists only in-frame clones, some missing. The repertoire holds fewer than 90,000 clones, with about 93% as singletons. The specimen was CD4+ or CD8+ T cells sorted from blood, collected in a trial of the OX40 agonist ivuxolimab. These receptors all stem from an adult with an advanced solid tumor such as melanoma, head and neck, liver or kidney cancer.

The chain employs TRBV27 and TRBJ1-2; 7 nucleotides align to TRBD1. The junction had 7 bases not matched to a gene; V was cut back by 2 bases and J by 4 bases. The CDR3 extends over 15 amino acids. Germline V gene lookup returns CDR1 MNHEY and CDR2 SMNVEV (reference sequence). CDR3 sequence (DNA): TGTGCCAGCAGTTTAAGGTTGACAGGGACCTATGGCTACACCTTC. Its translation: CASSLRLTGTYGYTF.

This clone was recorded only once. J is TRBJ1-2 and V is TRBV6-5, with D maybe TRBD1 (5 bases). Trimming left V 5 bases short and J 8 bases short, with 21 bases between. From germline, CDR1 is MNHEY and CDR2 SVGAGI. There are 15 residues in the CDR3. CDR3 residues: CASSPGAGEGGGYTF. The CDR3 bases are TGTGCCAGCAGTCCCGGGGCGGGGGAGGGCGGCGGCTACACCTTC.

This clone has just a few counts. Other DNA sequences within the sample encode an identical CDR3. The CDR3 region is CASSSGHTEAFF. CDR3 DNA sequence: TGTGCCAGCAGTTCCGGGCACACTGAAGCTTTCTTT. V usage is TRBV27 and J usage is TRBJ1-1; D not resolved. From germline, CDR1 is MNHEY and CDR2 SMNVEV (reference sequence). The CDR3 length is 12 residues. The V end lost 4 bases, the J end lost 3 bases, and 6 bases lay between the germline ends.

CDR3 loop: CAVRGRGVLSYEQYF. CDR3 nucleotides: TGTGCCGTCAGGGGACGAGGGGTCCTCTCCTACGAGCAGTACTTC. The V call is TRBV27, the J call TRBJ2-7; TRBD1 is a possible D gene (6 bases). V was pared by 11 bases and J by 0 bases, with 20 bases between. Germline CDR1 MNHEY, CDR2 SMNVEV (reference sequence). The CDR3 totals 15 residues.

The V and J genes are TRBV4-1 and TRBJ1-1; D is unclear. CDR1 is MGHRA, CDR2 YSYEKL, per germline. This CDR3 spans 12 amino acids. V dropped 2 bases and J dropped 0 bases, with 1 base sitting between them. CDR3 in DNA: TGCGCCAGCAGCCAAATGAACACTGAAGCTTTCTTT. Residues: CASSQMNTEAFF.

On this clone: Germline and junction disagree at one end, which may indicate a read error. V is TRBV7-7 and J is TRBJ2-7; D tentatively reads TRBD1 or TRBD2 (5 bases each). The germline gives CDR1 SSHAT, CDR2 FNYEAQ (reference sequence). The CDR3 length is 12 residues. The CDR3 coding sequence is TGTGCTAGCAGCCCTGGGGGTACCGAGCAGTACTTC. Its translation is CASSPGGTEQYF.

This chain links TRBV9 with TRBJ2-5; 7 nucleotides agree with TRBD2. CDR1 is SGDLS and CDR2 is YYNGEE in the germline V gene. The CDR3 extends over 18 amino acids. J gave up 3 bases and V 0 bases, and 14 bases lay outside the gene matches. CDR3 loop: CASSVAWGGPRYEETQYF. In nucleotides, the CDR3 is TGTGCCAGCAGCGTAGCTTGGGGGGGACCCCGGTATGAAGAGACCCAGTACTTC. Full variable domain (rest looked up from reference TRBV9 and TRBJ2-5): DSGVTQTPKHLITATGQRVTLRCSPRSGDLSVYWYQQSLDQGLQFLIQYYNGEERAKGNILERFSAQQFPDLHSELNLSSLELGDSALYFCASSVAWGGPRYEETQYFGPGTRLLVL.

The V gene is TRBV5-1, the J gene TRBJ2-2, with D uncertain. The CDR3 covers 17 residues. V lost 0 bases to trimming and J lost 3 bases, with 15 bases between them. Germline lookup yields CDR1 SGHRS and CDR2 YFSETQ. CDR3 DNA: TGCGCCAGCAGCTTGGCAGACTCAGAACCTTACACCGGGGAGCTGTTTTTT. It translates to CASSLADSEPYTGELFF. The entire variable domain, with the rest obtained from reference TRBV5-1 and TRBJ2-2, is as follows: KAGVTQTPRYLIKTRGQQVTLSCSPISGHRSVSWYQQTPGQGLQFLFEYFSETQRNKGNFPGRFSGRQFSNSRSEMNVSTLELGDSALYLCASSLADSEPYTGELFFGEGSRLTVL.

This rearrangement joins TRBV27 to TRBJ1-4; 7 bases align to TRBD1. The CDR3 spans 16 residues. In germline, CDR1 is MNHEY, CDR2 SMNVEV (reference sequence). Trimming removed 4 bases from V and 5 bases from J; junction bases left unmatched: 10. The CDR3 region is CASSSGGWAINEKLFF. The CDR3 DNA sequence: TGTGCCAGCAGTTCAGGGGGGTGGGCGATAAATGAAAAACTGTTTTTT.

The chain links TRBV12-5 to TRBJ2-7; the D gene is possibly TRBD2 (5 bases). Looked up from germline, CDR1 is LGHNT and CDR2 is FRNRAP. This CDR3 region has 14 residues. Trimming took 2 bases from V and 5 from J, leaving 13 bases between them. As DNA, the CDR3 is TGTGCTAGTGGTTTGTTTGGTGGAGGAAACGAGCAGTACTTC. It specifies CASGLFGGGNEQYF.

DNA for the CDR3: TGTGCCAGCAGCGTGCGAAGAGGGGGGCCCGCGAACACCGGGGAGCTGTTTTTT. Residues: CASSVRRGGPANTGELFF. V and J are TRBV2 and TRBJ2-2; D could derive from TRBD1 or TRBD2 (6 bases each). Germline V CDR1 and CDR2: SNHLY, FYNNEI. Trimming took 6 bases from V and 0 from J, leaving 20 bases between them. The CDR3 has 18 amino acids.

The J gene is TRBJ2-1, the V gene TRBV15; a possible D gene is TRBD1 (5 bases). Germline CDR1 is LNHNV and CDR2 is YYDKDF (reference sequence). The V end lost 1 base, the J end lost 8 bases, and 12 bases lay between the germline ends. The CDR3 spans 14 residues. For the CDR3, the DNA is TGTGCCACCAGCAGAGCGGGTGCAGGGCATGAGCAGTTCTTC. Its protein product is CATSRAGAGHEQFF.

This clone was observed a single time. The rearrangement uses TRBV12-1 and TRBJ2-5. TRBV12-1 is designated a pseudogene. This CDR3 is built from 15 residues. As DNA, the CDR3 is TGTGCCAGCAGCTTTGCCATTTGCAGTGGGGAGACCCAGTACTTC. This encodes CASSFAICSGETQYF.

The chain couples TRBV9 to TRBJ2-1; 7 positions agree with TRBD2. CDR1 and CDR2 (germline): SGDLS, YYNGEE. Trimming at V came to 1 base and at J to 0 bases, leaving 4 bases not matched to a gene. The CDR3 runs 16 residues. In nucleotides, the CDR3 is TGTGCCAGCAGCGTAACTAGCGACCGCTCCTACAATGAGCAGTTCTTC. It encodes CASSVTSDRSYNEQFF.

V gene TRBV27 combines with J gene TRBJ1-6; 9 bases map to TRBD1. The V gene end was trimmed by 1 base and the J gene end by 9 bases; junction bases not matched to a gene: 13. The CDR3 extends over 18 amino acids. The V gene's germline CDR1 is MNHEY and CDR2 SMNVEV (reference sequence). The CDR3 reads CASSLLRTPGTGSSPLHF. In DNA form, the CDR3 reads TGTGCCAGCAGTTTATTACGTACACCCGGGACAGGGAGTTCACCCCTCCACTTT.

This chain uses TRBV14 with TRBJ1-2, with 9 positions matching TRBD1. The length of the CDR3 is 19 residues. V gave up 1 base and J gave up 0 bases; unmatched junction bases: 12. In germline, CDR1 is SGHDN, CDR2 FVKESK. The CDR3 reads CASSQGRQGVRYSNYGYTF. CDR3 nucleotides: TGTGCCAGCAGCCAAGGGAGACAGGGGGTCCGGTACTCTAACTATGGCTACACCTTC.

The genes are TRBV20-1 and TRBJ1-2; D remains ambiguous. This CDR3 is 11 amino acids long. Germline CDR1 and CDR2: DFQATT and SNEGSKA (reference sequence). The V end lost 7 bases, the J end lost 4 bases, and 10 bases lay between the germline ends. The CDR3 loop is CSVHGSYGYTF. The CDR3 region has the DNA TGCAGTGTACACGGTTCCTATGGCTACACCTTC.

The genes are TRBV4-3 and TRBJ1-2; 7 nucleotides align to TRBD1. V lost 2 bases to trimming and J lost 3 bases; unmatched junction nucleotides: 12. Germline values: CDR1 LGHNA, CDR2 YSLEER. This CDR3 is 17 amino acids long. This CDR3 is CASSQYGRGRIDYGYTF. DNA for the CDR3: TGCGCCAGCAGCCAATACGGAAGGGGGCGCATTGACTATGGCTACACCTTC.

The V and J genes are TRBV28 and TRBJ1-1, with D possibly TRBD1 on 5 matching bases. Germline loops: CDR1 MDHEN, CDR2 SYDVKM. The CDR3 is made up of 15 amino acids. V shed 2 bases and J shed 5 bases, with 15 bases lying between them. The CDR3 sequence is CASSLMGWGMTEAFF. The DNA for the CDR3 is TGTGCCAGCAGTTTAATGGGGTGGGGGATGACTGAAGCTTTCTTT.

The rearrangement uses TRBV7-9 and TRBJ2-1, with TRBD1 matching over 9 bases. After removal of 1 base from V and 5 bases from J, the junction contained 9 bases not matched to a gene. This CDR3 is built from 17 residues. The germline gives CDR1 SEHNR, CDR2 FQNEAQ (reference sequence). Here the CDR3 DNA reads TGTGCCAGCAGCTTAGGTGGACAGGGGACCGCACACAATGAGCAGTTCTTC. Translated: CASSLGGQGTAHNEQFF.

This clone came up once. This chain uses TRBV7-8 with TRBJ1-5; D not resolved. The CDR3 has 19 residues. Trimming removed 4 bases from V and 0 bases from J, with 22 bases in between. Germline V gene data show CDR1 as SGHVS and CDR2 as FQNEAQ. DNA of the CDR3: TGTGCCAGCAGCTCGGCGTTGGGTGGAGGTGATTATAGCAATCAGCCCCAGCATTTT. The encoded protein is CASSSALGGGDYSNQPQHF.

The chain couples TRBV7-6 to TRBJ2-5; a possible D gene is TRBD1 (6 bases). CDR3 length: 13 residues. Germline V lookup: CDR1 SGHVS, CDR2 FNYEAQ. V lost 8 bases and J 1 base, leaving 11 bases between the germline ends. This CDR3 is CASGTSPQETQYF. CDR3 coding DNA: TGTGCCAGCGGGACATCCCCCCAAGAGACCCAGTACTTC.